Presented here are 12 T cell receptor beta chains from one specimen sequenced in a study of T cells in Graves' hyperthyroidism and ophthalmopathy. Researchers amplified the TCR beta CDR3 regions from RNA transcripts. HTBI primers were the set used in a first-round RT-PCR of the TCR CDR3. MiXCR was run by TCRdb on the multiplex PCR reads, yielding one entry per CDR3 protein. The sample carries 300,000 to 450,000 distinct CDR3 sequences, 15% to 20% recorded once. Sequenced: blood. These receptors all come from a woman aged 30 to 39 with Graves' hyperthyroidism that later progressed to Graves' ophthalmopathy.

This clonotype was counted between two and nine times. Germline is not matched at one junction end, which may reflect a read error. The chain joins TRBV19 to TRBJ1-5; D is unclear. Germline-derived CDR1 and CDR2 are LNHDA and SQIVND (reference sequence). The CDR3 totals 17 residues. CDR3 bases: TGTGCCAGCAGTATAGATCTCCGAGATTACCTCCCGCCGCCCCAGCATTTT. Protein sequence: CASSIDLRDYLPPPQHF. The variable domain in full, with the rest retrieved from reference TRBV19 and TRBJ1-5, is DGGITQSPKYLFRKEGQNVTLSCEQNLNHDAMYWYRQDPGQGLRLIYYSQIVNDFQKGDIAEGYSVSREKKESFPLTVTSAQKNPTAFYLCASSIDLRDYLPPPQHFGDGTRLSIL.

This clonotype was observed a handful of times. V usage is TRBV29-1 and J usage is TRBJ2-1; D is uncertain. V was clipped by 2 bases and J by 9 bases, with 11 bases between them. Looked up from germline, CDR1 is SQVTM and CDR2 is ANQGSEA. The CDR3 sequence is 12 residues long. The CDR3, as DNA: TGCAGCGTTGAAAGTCTCTATTCTGAGCAGTTCTTC. Translation gives CSVESLYSEQFF.

This clonotype was observed at least ten times. The CDR3 spells CASSVQGTGANVLTF. The CDR3 DNA reads as TGTGCCAGTTCGGTACAGGGCACTGGGGCCAACGTCCTGACTTTC. The chain couples TRBV19 to TRBJ2-6; weak D call: TRBD1 (6 bases). Germline lookup yields CDR1 LNHDA and CDR2 SQIVND (reference sequence). There are 15 residues in the CDR3. V dropped 8 bases and J dropped 2 bases, with 13 bases sitting between them.

The chain is built from TRBV10-3 and TRBJ2-2; 9 positions agree with TRBD1. The CDR3 totals 16 residues. Germline V gene data show CDR1 as ENHRY and CDR2 as SYGVKD. The junction had 9 bases not matched to a gene; V was cut back by 6 bases and J by 4 bases. CDR3 sequence reads: CAIRKGTGLITGELFF. The CDR3 DNA follows: TGTGCCATCAGAAAAGGGACAGGGCTAATCACCGGGGAGCTGTTTTTT.

In its sample, this clonotype was seen many times. CDR3 in amino acids: CASSSEYGSAISYEQYF. The CDR3 bases are TGTGCCAGCAGCTCGGAATACGGTAGTGCGATCTCCTACGAGCAGTACTTC. The chain has TRBV11-2 and TRBJ2-7; D is unresolved. Germline CDR1 and CDR2: SGHAT and FQNNGV. V was pared by 4 bases and J by 0 bases, with 19 bases between. There are 17 residues in the CDR3.

This clonotype was detected ten times or more. The genes are TRBV30 and TRBJ1-2, with D hard to call. The CDR3 consists of 13 residues. Germline V gene data show CDR1 as GTSNPN and CDR2 as SVGIG (reference sequence). V gave up 0 bases and J gave up 6 bases, with 11 bases separating them. The CDR3 nucleotides read TGTGCCTGGAGTGTACTTATTGGTGATGGCTACACCTTC. Translation gives CAWSVLIGDGYTF.

This clonotype was observed a few times. The rearrangement uses TRBV20-1 and TRBJ2-1, with 7 bases lining up with TRBD1. From germline, CDR1 is DFQATT and CDR2 SNEGSKA (reference sequence). The V gene end was trimmed by 0 bases and the J gene end by 5 bases; junction bases not matched to a gene: 13. The CDR3 runs to 17 residues. The CDR3 spells CSARDLLQDRRHNEQFF. CDR3 sequence (DNA): TGCAGTGCTAGAGATCTTCTACAGGACAGGAGACACAATGAGCAGTTCTTC.

This clonotype has a count of ten or more. The chain recombines TRBV27 with TRBJ2-7; no reliable D call. The CDR3 consists of 13 residues. Trimming removed 5 bases from V and 2 bases from J, with 10 bases in between. Germline values: CDR1 MNHEY, CDR2 SMNVEV (reference sequence). CDR3 protein: CASSMFSAYEQYF. CDR3 nucleotide sequence: TGTGCCAGCAGTATGTTCAGTGCCTACGAGCAGTACTTC.

This clonotype showed up just a few times. V gene TRBV10-3 combines with J gene TRBJ2-1; D is possibly TRBD2 (7 bases). The germline gives CDR1 ENHRY, CDR2 SYGVKD. The V end was cut by 0 bases, the J end by 7 bases, with 16 bases between. This CDR3 contains 16 residues. CDR3 loop: CAISESAAGTFNEQFF. The DNA of the CDR3 is TGTGCCATCAGTGAGTCGGCAGCGGGGACATTTAATGAGCAGTTCTTC.

This clonotype was seen repeatedly, ten times or more. This rearrangement joins TRBV2 to TRBJ2-5; 12 nucleotides align to TRBD2. This CDR3 spans 14 amino acids. CDR1 is SNHLY and CDR2 is FYNNEI in the germline V gene. The J segment lost 3 bases and the V segment lost 6 bases, leaving 2 bases of the junction unmatched. For the CDR3, the DNA is TGTGCCAGCAGATGGACTAGCGGGGAAGAGACCCAGTACTTC. This sequence encodes CASRWTSGEETQYF.

This clonotype was detected many times. The rearrangement links TRBV6-1 to TRBJ2-7, with D perhaps TRBD1 (6 bases). Germline lookup yields CDR1 MNHNS and CDR2 SASEGT. The V end was cut by 8 bases, the J end by 3 bases, with 29 bases between. CDR3 length: 18 amino acids. CDR3 bases: TGTGCCAGCTTAAACGGGTCCGAGAGCCCGGACAGAGACTACGAGCAGTACTTC. This codes for CASLNGSESPDRDYEQYF.

This clonotype was counted at least ten times. The V call is TRBV3-1, the J call TRBJ1-4; TRBD1 is a possible D gene (6 bases). The CDR3 is 14 amino acids. The germline V gene has CDR1 LGHDT and CDR2 YNNKEL (reference sequence). V was trimmed by 3 bases and J by 7 bases, leaving 12 bases between them. The CDR3 nucleotides read TGTGCCAGCAGCCAGCAACAGGGAAGTGAAAAACTGTTTTTT. Protein: CASSQQQGSEKLFF.